Below, 25 T cell receptor beta chains from the same sample are listed, as sequenced in a study of blood T cells in healthy people across ages. Alongside a J-beta primer mix, a sample-barcoded 5' primer served in a second PCR lasting about 6 to 11 cycles. TCRdb redid the calling of the 5' RACE reads with MiXCR, one entry per CDR3 protein. The table records under 800,000 distinct CDR3 sequences, 43% of them present only once. The sample comprised blood. The receptor source for this set is a woman aged 60-70 years in good health.

The table lists this clonotype with a few counts. This chain uses TRBV6-4 with TRBJ2-3, with 10 bases fitting TRBD2. The CDR3 sequence is 17 residues long. V was pared by 2 bases and J by 6 bases, with 11 bases of the junction left unmatched. CDR1 is MRHNA and CDR2 is SNTAGT in the germline V gene. CDR3 coding DNA: TGTGCCAGCAGTGACACCTTACTAGCGGGGTCCTCTGATACGCAGTATTTT. It is translated as CASSDTLLAGSSDTQYF.

This clonotype has just a few counts. V gene TRBV18 combines with J gene TRBJ2-7; 7 nucleotides agree with TRBD2. This CDR3 is built from 14 residues. Germline V gives CDR1 KGHSH, CDR2 LQKENI. V shed 3 bases and J 6 bases; nucleotides not matched to a gene: 8. The CDR3 DNA is TGTGCCAGCTCACCGGGGAGGGTAAGGGCCGAGCAGTACTTC. It translates to CASSPGRVRAEQYF. The full variable domain, completed using reference TRBV18 and TRBJ2-7, is NAGVMQNPRHLVRRRGQEARLRCSPMKGHSHVYWYRQLPEEGLKFMVYLQKENIIDESGMPKERFSAEFPKEGPSILRIQQVVRGDSAAYFCASSPGRVRAEQYFGPGTRLTVT.

This clonotype was found a few times. V gene TRBV6-5 combines with J gene TRBJ2-7; D may be TRBD2 (6 bases). The germline gives CDR1 MNHEY, CDR2 SVGAGI. V lost 7 bases, J lost 4 bases, and 14 bases lay in between. The CDR3 sequence is 13 residues long. The chain's CDR3 is CASKRPGVYEQYF. CDR3 DNA: TGTGCCAGCAAGAGACCGGGGGTTTACGAGCAGTACTTC.

The V and J genes are TRBV7-9 and TRBJ1-2; D unclear. V lost 1 base, J lost 6 bases, and 9 bases lay in between. Germline V lookup: CDR1 SEHNR, CDR2 FQNEAQ (reference sequence). CDR3 length: 13 amino acids. The CDR3: CASSLGFEDGYTF. CDR3 nucleotide sequence: TGTGCCAGCAGCTTAGGGTTTGAGGATGGCTACACCTTC.

The chain recombines TRBV12-3 or TRBV12-4 with TRBJ1-2, with 12 nucleotides matching TRBD1. Unmatched junction bases numbered 10, after V lost 4 bases and J lost 7 bases. The CDR3 has 16 amino acids. Here the CDR3 reads CASSSGQGAGLGGYTF. The CDR3 nucleotides read TGTGCCAGCAGTTCGGGACAGGGGGCCGGTTTAGGTGGCTACACCTTC.

A few counts support this clonotype. The chain couples TRBV6-2 or TRBV6-3 to TRBJ2-1; TRBD2 aligns across 7 bases. Germline values: CDR1 MNHEY, CDR2 SVGEGT. This CDR3 spans 16 amino acids. V shed 2 bases and J 10 bases; nucleotides not matched to a gene: 14. This CDR3 is CASSYVAGELNREQFF. For the CDR3, the DNA is TGTGCCAGCAGTTACGTTGCGGGGGAGCTAAACAGAGAGCAGTTCTTC.

The chain employs TRBV28 and TRBJ1-2, with 7 bases aligning to TRBD1. The CDR3 sequence is 17 residues long. After removal of 5 bases from V and 4 bases from J, the junction contained 16 bases not matched to a gene. Germline V CDR1 and CDR2: MDHEN, SYDVKM. The CDR3 loop is CASSRPPLRQGAYGYTF. The CDR3 nucleotides are TGTGCCAGCAGTCGCCCACCATTACGACAGGGAGCCTATGGCTACACCTTC.

This rearrangement joins TRBV28 to TRBJ2-7; TRBD1 aligns across 7 bases. The junction had 5 bases not matched to a gene; V was cut back by 5 bases and J by 4 bases. In germline, CDR1 is MDHEN, CDR2 SYDVKM. CDR3 length: 13 amino acids. In DNA, the CDR3 is TGTGCCAGCAGTGTAGTACAGGGGTACGAGCAGTACTTC. This encodes CASSVVQGYEQYF.

This clonotype was counted only a few times. The CDR3 coding sequence is TGCAGTGCCCCGCCGGGCGGGGAGCCAGATACGCAGTATTTT. Translated: CSAPPGGEPDTQYF. The J gene is TRBJ2-3, the V gene TRBV20-1; D might be TRBD2 (6 bases). V shed 6 bases and J shed 4 bases, with 17 bases lying between them. Germline V CDR1 and CDR2: DFQATT, SNEGSKA (reference sequence). The CDR3 spans 14 residues.

This chain links TRBV6-2 or TRBV6-3 with TRBJ2-1; D not certain. The germline V gene has CDR1 MNHEY and CDR2 SVGEGT. CDR3 length: 11 residues. V was clipped by 6 bases and J by 5 bases, with 5 bases between them. The CDR3 here is CASRKNNEQFF. The CDR3 region has the DNA TGTGCCAGCAGAAAAAACAATGAGCAGTTCTTC.

The chain couples TRBV11-2 to TRBJ2-1, with a tentative D call TRBD2 (5 bases). Germline CDR1 reads SGHAT; CDR2 reads FQNNGV. The V and J ends lost 2 bases and 5 bases respectively, with 19 bases between them. There are 17 residues in the CDR3. The CDR3 region is CASSLMGVGRWDNEQFF. The CDR3 region has the DNA TGTGCCAGCAGCTTAATGGGAGTAGGTCGGTGGGACAATGAGCAGTTCTTC.

The V gene is TRBV20-1, the J gene TRBJ2-1; 9 bases are a match to TRBD2. The germline CDR1 and CDR2 sequences are DFQATT and SNEGSKA (reference sequence). The CDR3 is made up of 14 amino acids. CDR3 DNA sequence: TGCAGCGCCCTTAGGCCTAGCGGGACTGGCGAGCAGTTCTTC. It encodes CSALRPSGTGEQFF.

On this clonotype itself: A much bigger clone sits one base away, suggesting this may be a read error. V and J are TRBV12-3 or TRBV12-4 and TRBJ1-2; TRBD1 is a possible D gene (5 bases). The CDR3 covers 13 residues. Trimming pared 4 bases from V and 4 bases from J, leaving 10 bases between. The CDR3 DNA reads as TGTGCCAGCAGTTGGGGGGAAAGCTATGGCTACACCTTC. Encoded protein: CASSWGESYGYTF.

This clonotype was counted a few times. The rearrangement links TRBV29-1 to TRBJ1-4, with D unclear. V lost 6 bases to trimming and J lost 11 bases, with 7 bases between them. Germline V gene sequence: CDR1 SQVTM, CDR2 ANQGSEA. The CDR3 is 9 residues long. The CDR3 region is CSVTGKLFF. The CDR3 DNA sequence: TGCAGCGTGACGGGGAAACTGTTTTTT.

This clonotype occurred many times. The J gene is TRBJ1-2, the V gene TRBV20-1; 7 bases fit TRBD1. The length of the CDR3 is 12 residues. The germline CDR1 and CDR2 sequences are DFQATT and SNEGSKA (reference sequence). V was clipped by 5 bases and J by 4 bases; unmatched bases: 4. The CDR3 spells CSAGTDSYGYTF. The CDR3 DNA sequence: TGCAGTGCTGGGACAGACTCCTATGGCTACACCTTC.

This clonotype occurred once. The rearrangement joins TRBV12-3 or TRBV12-4 to TRBJ2-5; 7 bases are shared with TRBD2. The end of the DNA is better explained by TRBJ2-7, so the J call may be wrong. CDR3 length: 14 residues. DNA for the CDR3: TGTGCCAGCAGTTTAGGACTAGCATATTACGAGCAGTACTTC. Translating gives CASSLGLAYYEQYF.

This clonotype was counted once. The chain carries TRBV7-2 and TRBJ2-1, with D unresolved. Trimming took off 5 bases at V and 5 bases at J, with 13 bases between the two ends. This CDR3 contains 14 residues. Germline V gene lookup returns CDR1 SGHTA and CDR2 FQGNSA. DNA of the CDR3: TGTGCCAGCAGCCCCTCCCTGCAACACAATGAGCAGTTCTTC. Translating it yields CASSPSLQHNEQFF. Complete variable domain (other parts from reference TRBV7-2 and TRBJ2-1): GAGVSQSPSNKVTEKGKDVELRCDPISGHTALYWYRQSLGQGLEFLIYFQGNSAPDKSGLPSDRFSAERTGGSVSTLTIQRTQQEDSAVYLCASSPSLQHNEQFFGPGTRLTVL.

V is TRBV20-1 and J is TRBJ2-1; TRBD1 agrees at 10 bases. J lost 10 bases, V lost 1 base, and 7 bases had no gene match. The CDR3 runs 14 residues. Germline-derived CDR1 and CDR2 are DFQATT and SNEGSKA (reference sequence). The CDR3 spells CSARAGTGVQEQFF. The CDR3 DNA reads as TGCAGTGCTAGAGCGGGGACAGGGGTCCAGGAGCAGTTCTTC.

The table lists this clonotype with many counts. The chain joins TRBV7-9 to TRBJ2-7; a weak D match, TRBD2 (5 bases). The V end was cut by 5 bases, the J end by 2 bases, with 13 bases between. CDR1 is SEHNR, CDR2 FQNEAQ, per germline (reference sequence). The CDR3 has 14 residues. As DNA, the CDR3 is TGTGCCAGCAGCCGGGCCGGGAACACCTACGAGCAGTACTTC. Translated, it gives CASSRAGNTYEQYF.

The chain has TRBV4-2 and TRBJ2-3; unclear D gene. The germline CDR1 and CDR2 sequences are LGHNA and YNFKEQ. The length of the CDR3 is 14 residues. V lost 1 base, J lost 0 bases, and 5 bases lay in between. The CDR3, as DNA: TGTGCCAGCAGCCAAGCAGCTAGCACAGATACGCAGTATTTT. Amino acid sequence: CASSQAASTDTQYF.

The chain uses TRBV20-1 and TRBJ1-4; 7 bases match TRBD1. Unmatched junction bases numbered 10, after V lost 6 bases and J lost 6 bases. The germline V gene encodes CDR1 DFQATT and CDR2 SNEGSKA (reference sequence). This CDR3 spans 14 amino acids. The CDR3 nucleotides read TGCAGTGCCAGATACAGGGGCTTGGATGAAAAACTGTTTTTT. Translated, it gives CSARYRGLDEKLFF.

There are a few counts of this clonotype. The chain has TRBV12-3 or TRBV12-4 and TRBJ2-7; 8 bases fit TRBD1. This CDR3 is 14 amino acids long. Trimming at V came to 7 bases and at J to 0 bases, leaving 5 bases not matched to a gene. The CDR3 nucleotides read TGTGCCAGCACCTGGGACAGGCCCTCCTACGAGCAGTACTTC. Residues: CASTWDRPSYEQYF.

This clonotype was counted between two and nine times. The chain has TRBV4-1 and TRBJ2-5; 7 bases fit TRBD1. Trimming at V came to 6 bases and at J to 4 bases, leaving 5 bases not matched to a gene. Germline V gives CDR1 MGHRA, CDR2 YSYEKL. The CDR3 contains 13 residues. In DNA, the CDR3 is TGCGCCAGCAGATTTGAGGGGGCAGAGACCCAGTACTTC. Its protein is CASRFEGAETQYF.

This clonotype was detected only a few times. The rearrangement uses TRBV4-1 and TRBJ1-4; TRBD1 matches 7 bases. Trimming cost V 4 bases and J 8 bases; bases outside gene matches: 13. Germline lookup yields CDR1 MGHRA and CDR2 YSYEKL. There are 16 residues in the CDR3. As DNA, the CDR3 is TGCGCCAGCAGCCCCGGGACAGACCTAGGGTTGGAAAAACTGTTTTTT. Its protein product is CASSPGTDLGLEKLFF.

The V and J genes are TRBV6-1 and TRBJ2-5, with TRBD2 matching 7 bases. The CDR3 has 17 residues. V dropped 8 bases and J dropped 5; count of bases not matched to a gene: 20. Germline V lookup: CDR1 MNHNS, CDR2 SASEGT. The DNA of the CDR3 is TGTGCCAGCCGAGCGGGGACCGGAGAAATGTTAGGGGAGACCCAGTACTTC. Encoded protein: CASRAGTGEMLGETQYF.